What follows are 5 T cell receptor beta chains derived from one specimen sequenced in a study of T cells in Graves' hyperthyroidism and ophthalmopathy. Amplification of TCR beta CDR3 regions used RNA as the template. RT-PCR in the first round (using the HTBI primer set) targeted the TCR CDR3. From the multiplex PCR reads, TCRdb called clonotypes with MiXCR, one entry per CDR3 protein. Of around 620,000 distinct CDR3 sequences listed, 13% to 15% are singletons. The specimen sequenced was blood. The receptors were gathered from a woman under 30 with Graves' ophthalmopathy.

This rearrangement joins TRBV7-2 to TRBJ1-5; 7 bases are a match to TRBD1. The CDR3 is 20 amino acids. Trimming removed 8 bases from V and 2 bases from J; junction bases left unmatched: 24. CDR1 and CDR2 from the germline V gene are SGHTA and FQGNSA. The CDR3 is CASSPFQYRRGIRRNQPQHF. The CDR3 DNA is TGTGCCAGCTCACCATTTCAGTATCGCAGGGGGATTCGTCGCAATCAGCCCCAGCATTTT. Filled out from reference TRBV7-2 and TRBJ1-5, the complete variable domain reads GAGVSQSPSNKVTEKGKDVELRCDPISGHTALYWYRQSLGQGLEFLIYFQGNSAPDKSGLPSDRFSAERTGGSVSTLTIQRTQQEDSAVYLCASSPFQYRRGIRRNQPQHFGDGTRLSIL.

This clonotype was seen repeatedly, ten times or more. The V and J genes are TRBV2 and TRBJ2-1; 14 bases agree with TRBD2. V lost 6 bases to trimming and J lost 8 bases; unmatched junction nucleotides: 3. Germline V gives CDR1 SNHLY, CDR2 FYNNEI. The CDR3 covers 14 residues. CDR3 coding DNA: TGTGCCAGCAGGGTGGGACTAGCGGGAGATGAGCAGTTCTTC. It yields the protein CASRVGLAGDEQFF. The variable domain in full, completed from reference TRBV2 and TRBJ2-1, reads EPEVTQTPSHQVTQMGQEVILRCVPISNHLYFYWYRQILGQKVEFLVSFYNNEISEKSEIFDDQFSVERPDGSNFTLKIRSTKLEDSAMYFCASRVGLAGDEQFFGPGTRLTVL.

Ten or more counts support this clonotype. The chain joins TRBV28 to TRBJ2-1, with 10 bases identical to TRBD2. V shed 7 bases and J 7 bases; nucleotides not matched to a gene: 10. Germline values: CDR1 MDHEN, CDR2 SYDVKM. CDR3 length: 15 amino acids. The CDR3 is CASTPSGRARNEQFF. CDR3 bases: TGTGCCAGCACCCCGAGCGGGAGGGCCAGAAATGAGCAGTTCTTC.

The chain has TRBV24-1 and TRBJ2-3, with D uncertain. This CDR3 has 16 residues. The V end was cut by 4 bases, the J end by 5 bases, with 18 bases between. Germline-derived CDR1 and CDR2 are KGHDR and SFDVKD. Here the CDR3 DNA reads TGTGCCACCAGTGAAAACAGTGCAAGCCCTGGAGATACGCAGTATTTT. It yields the protein CATSENSASPGDTQYF.

The CDR3 nucleotides read TGCAGTGCTAGAGTGGGCGCTTCTTTGACCGGGGAGCTGTTTTTT. It encodes CSARVGASLTGELFF. The rearrangement uses TRBV20-1 and TRBJ2-2; no clear D gene. Germline-derived CDR1 and CDR2 are DFQATT and SNEGSKA (reference sequence). CDR3 size: 15 residues. Trimming took off 1 base at V and 5 bases at J, with 14 bases between the two ends.